Shown below are 20 T cell receptor beta chains from a single sample sequenced in a study of T cell clonotyping in hematopoietic cell transplantation. The time point here: recipient sample about 28 days before transplant, after cytoreduction. Generated by immunoSEQ multiplex PCR, the TCRdb table keeps only in-frame clones and is missing some. Of 7,000 to 8,000 clones detected, 70% to 90% appear once; the ten largest clones hold roughly 7%. Sample: peripheral blood mononuclear cells, taken before stem cell transplant. The receptors shown here come from a man between 60 and 70 years old with acute myeloid leukemia. Some clones in this sample may be carry-over from other donors' samples.

In this sample, this clone turned up once. This chain connects TRBV5-1 to TRBJ2-3; the D gene is possibly TRBD2 (6 bases). The CDR3 is 16 amino acids. Germline CDR1 SGHRS, CDR2 YFSETQ. V was clipped by 0 bases and J by 3 bases, with 14 bases between them. The CDR3 coding sequence is TGCGCCAGCAGCTTGGAATCCGGGAGTAGGACAGATACGCAGTATTTT. Its translation is CASSLESGSRTDTQYF.

This clone was detected only once. V gene TRBV29-1 combines with J gene TRBJ1-2; TRBD1 is a possible D gene (6 bases). The CDR3 is made up of 13 amino acids. Trimming pared 7 bases from V and 4 bases from J, leaving 16 bases between. CDR1 and CDR2 (germline): SQVTM, ANQGSEA. This CDR3 is CSGDLGGPYGYTF. Here the CDR3 DNA reads TGCAGCGGGGACCTTGGGGGCCCCTATGGCTACACCTTC.

This rearrangement joins TRBV14 to TRBJ2-5; no clear D gene. Trimming shortened V by 0 bases and J by 5 bases, and 7 bases separated the two germline ends. Germline V gives CDR1 SGHDN, CDR2 FVKESK. This CDR3 comprises 13 residues. The CDR3 sequence is CASSQDLGETQYF. The CDR3 DNA is TGTGCCAGCAGCCAAGATCTGGGGGAGACCCAGTACTTC.

The CDR3 here is CASSLTGGDNSPLHF. The DNA of the CDR3 is TGCGCCAGCAGCTTGACAGGGGGCGATAATTCACCCCTCCACTTT. The rearrangement joins TRBV5-1 to TRBJ1-6; 9 nucleotides align to TRBD1. Germline assignment: CDR1 SGHRS and CDR2 YFSETQ. The trim removed 1 base at V and 5 bases at J, leaving 1 base unmatched. The CDR3 is 15 residues long.

The J gene is TRBJ2-5, the V gene TRBV7-3; possible D gene TRBD1, 5 bases. Trimming stripped 3 bases from V and 4 bases from J, with 9 bases between. Germline assignment: CDR1 SGHTA and CDR2 FQGTGA. CDR3 length: 13 residues. CDR3 nucleotide sequence: TGTGCCAGCAGCTTTCAGGGCGGAGAGACCCAGTACTTC. Translation: CASSFQGGETQYF.

V and J are TRBV6-1 and TRBJ1-1; D remains unclear. There are 15 residues in the CDR3. Trimming took 3 bases from V and 3 from J, leaving 14 bases between them. Per germline, CDR1 MNHNS and CDR2 SASEGT. In DNA form, the CDR3 reads TGTGCCAGCAGTGAGGCCTACCTCCGGGACACTGAAGCTTTCTTT. Its protein product is CASSEAYLRDTEAFF.

This chain connects TRBV7-6 to TRBJ2-7; 9 bases match TRBD1. The length of the CDR3 is 16 residues. Trimming at V came to 3 bases and at J to 2 bases, leaving 8 bases not matched to a gene. The V gene's germline CDR1 is SGHVS and CDR2 FNYEAQ. The CDR3 nucleotides are TGTGCCAGCAGCTTCCGACAGGGGGACGTTGCCTACGAGCAGTACTTC. Protein: CASSFRQGDVAYEQYF.

The rearrangement joins TRBV18 to TRBJ1-1; 9 bases are shared with TRBD1. CDR1 is KGHSH, CDR2 LQKENI, per germline. The length of the CDR3 is 16 residues. V shed 4 bases and J 4 bases; nucleotides not matched to a gene: 10. The CDR3 loop reads CASSLLGQGRGTEAFF. The CDR3 bases are TGTGCCAGCTCACTCCTAGGACAGGGGAGGGGCACTGAAGCTTTCTTT.

This clone was counted once. The chain combines TRBV11-2 with TRBJ2-7, with 12 nucleotides matching TRBD1. This CDR3 has 16 amino acids. V dropped 1 base and J dropped 4; count of bases not matched to a gene: 5. Germline CDR1 and CDR2: SGHAT and FQNNGV. This CDR3 reads CASSLGGTGGIYEQYF. The DNA for the CDR3 is TGTGCCAGCAGCTTAGGAGGGACAGGGGGCATATACGAGCAGTACTTC.

This chain links TRBV14 with TRBJ1-2; D unresolved. The CDR3 is made up of 16 amino acids. V was cut by 0 bases and J by 3 bases, with 14 bases left in between. CDR1 and CDR2 (germline): SGHDN, FVKESK. The CDR3 DNA sequence: TGTGCCAGCAGCCAAGAACCGGGCAGAACCTACTATGGCTACACCTTC. It yields the protein CASSQEPGRTYYGYTF.

The rearrangement uses TRBV7-8 and TRBJ1-5; weak D call: TRBD1 (5 bases). CDR1 is SGHVS and CDR2 is FQNEAQ in the germline V gene. V was shortened by 2 bases and J by 4 bases, with 18 bases between the two germline ends. There are 17 residues in the CDR3. The CDR3 coding sequence is TGTGCCAGCAGCTTAATGGGGGGTATGGGACTTAATCAGCCCCAGCATTTT. Residues: CASSLMGGMGLNQPQHF.

The gene calls are TRBV7-9 and TRBJ1-4, with D perhaps TRBD1 (6 bases). Trimming stripped 0 bases from V and 6 bases from J, with 11 bases between. The CDR3 totals 15 residues. Germline V gene lookup returns CDR1 SEHNR and CDR2 FQNEAQ (reference sequence). In DNA, the CDR3 is TGTGCCAGCAGCTTAGCGCGGGCAGGGGATGAAAAACTGTTTTTT. Translated: CASSLARAGDEKLFF.

The rearrangement links TRBV2 to TRBJ2-7, with D perhaps assigned TRBD1 or TRBD2 (5 bases each). There are 13 residues in the CDR3. V was pared by 5 bases and J by 4 bases, with 12 bases between. The germline V gene encodes CDR1 SNHLY and CDR2 FYNNEI. The DNA of the CDR3 is TGTGCCAGCAGTATCACCGGGACGTACGAGCAGTACTTC. Amino acids: CASSITGTYEQYF.

This chain connects TRBV6-1 to TRBJ2-6; possible D gene TRBD2, 5 bases. The CDR3 has 15 amino acids. From germline, CDR1 is MNHNS and CDR2 SASEGT. Between the trimmed V and J ends, which lost 4 bases and 2 bases, there was a span of 9 bases. CDR3 bases: TGTGCCAGCAGTGTTGAGGGTCCTGGGGCCAACGTCCTGACTTTC. Its protein product is CASSVEGPGANVLTF.

V and J are TRBV19 and TRBJ2-7, with D tentatively TRBD1 or TRBD2 (6 bases each). The CDR3 runs to 13 residues. The germline CDR1 and CDR2 sequences are LNHDA and SQIVND (reference sequence). Between the trimmed V and J ends, which lost 3 bases and 8 bases, there was a span of 14 bases. The CDR3 loop is CASSMAPGAKQYF. CDR3 in DNA: TGTGCCAGTAGTATGGCCCCGGGGGCTAAGCAGTACTTC.

The V call is TRBV28, the J call TRBJ2-3, with D unclear. Germline CDR1 reads MDHEN; CDR2 reads SYDVKM. Trimming stripped 3 bases from V and 1 base from J, with 14 bases between. The CDR3 covers 16 residues. CDR3 protein: CASSLGGWLGTDTQYF. CDR3 sequence (DNA): TGTGCCAGCAGTTTGGGCGGATGGTTAGGCACAGATACGCAGTATTTT.

The chain joins TRBV28 to TRBJ1-1; a possible D gene is TRBD1 (5 bases). V dropped 5 bases and J dropped 1 base, with 14 bases sitting between them. CDR3 length: 15 amino acids. Germline V gene data show CDR1 as MDHEN and CDR2 as SYDVKM. CDR3 nucleotide sequence: TGTGCCAGCAGTCCGCCCCTCGACAGGAACACTGAAGCTTTCTTT. This codes for CASSPPLDRNTEAFF.

This chain joins TRBV28 and TRBJ2-7; weak D call: TRBD1 (6 bases). Germline values: CDR1 MDHEN, CDR2 SYDVKM. CDR3 length: 15 residues. Trimming took off 7 bases at V and 3 bases at J, with 19 bases between the two ends. CDR3 nucleotide sequence: TGTGCCAGCACACGAAGCCGAGGACAGCTCTACGAGCAGTACTTC. It codes for CASTRSRGQLYEQYF.

The chain is built from TRBV2 and TRBJ2-7; D not resolved. Germline loops: CDR1 SNHLY, CDR2 FYNNEI. The CDR3 spans 15 residues. The germline V and J ends were trimmed by 5 bases and 5 bases, with 19 bases remaining between them. The CDR3 DNA is TGTGCCAGCAGTCTTCCGAAAGGGCAAGTCGACGAGCAGTACTTC. Its translation: CASSLPKGQVDEQYF.

As for this clone: One end of the junction does not line up with germline, which may come from a read error. The chain has TRBV4-2 and TRBJ1-6; the match to TRBD1 covers 7 bases. Per the germline V gene, CDR1 is LGHNA and CDR2 is YNFKEQ. The CDR3 consists of 17 residues. DNA of the CDR3: TGTGCCAGCAGCCAAGATCTTGAGGGGACAGTTAATTCCCCCCTCCACTTT. Protein product: CASSQDLEGTVNSPLHF.